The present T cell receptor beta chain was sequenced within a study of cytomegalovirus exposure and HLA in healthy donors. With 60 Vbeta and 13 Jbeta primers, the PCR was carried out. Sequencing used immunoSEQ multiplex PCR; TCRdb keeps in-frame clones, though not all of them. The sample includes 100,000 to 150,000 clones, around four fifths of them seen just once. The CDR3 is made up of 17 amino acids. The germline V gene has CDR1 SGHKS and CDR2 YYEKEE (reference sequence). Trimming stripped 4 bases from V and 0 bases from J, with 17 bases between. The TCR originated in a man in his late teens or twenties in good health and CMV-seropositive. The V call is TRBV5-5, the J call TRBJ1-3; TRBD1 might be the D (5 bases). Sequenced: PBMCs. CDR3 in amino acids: CASSLGAAGGSGNTIYF. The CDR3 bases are TGTGCCAGCAGCCTAGGGGCGGCAGGCGGCTCTGGAAACACCATATATTTT.